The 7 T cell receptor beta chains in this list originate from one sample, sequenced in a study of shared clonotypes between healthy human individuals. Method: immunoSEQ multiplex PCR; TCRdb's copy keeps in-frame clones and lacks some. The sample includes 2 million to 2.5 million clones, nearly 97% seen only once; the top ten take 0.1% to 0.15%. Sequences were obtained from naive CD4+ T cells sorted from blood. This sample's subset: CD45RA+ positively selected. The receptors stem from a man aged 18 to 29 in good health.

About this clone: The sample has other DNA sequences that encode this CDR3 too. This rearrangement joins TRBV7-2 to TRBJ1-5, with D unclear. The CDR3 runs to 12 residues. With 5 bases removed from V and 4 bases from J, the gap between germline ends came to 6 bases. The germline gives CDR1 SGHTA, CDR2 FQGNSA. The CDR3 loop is CASSLVNQPQHF. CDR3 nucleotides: TGTGCCAGCAGCCTCGTGAATCAGCCCCAGCATTTT.

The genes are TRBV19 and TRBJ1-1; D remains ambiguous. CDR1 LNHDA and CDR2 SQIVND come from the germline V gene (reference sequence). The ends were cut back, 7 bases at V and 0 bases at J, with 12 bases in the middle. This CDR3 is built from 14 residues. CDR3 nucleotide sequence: TGTGCCAGTAAGGGTACAGAGATGAACACTGAAGCTTTCTTT. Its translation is CASKGTEMNTEAFF.

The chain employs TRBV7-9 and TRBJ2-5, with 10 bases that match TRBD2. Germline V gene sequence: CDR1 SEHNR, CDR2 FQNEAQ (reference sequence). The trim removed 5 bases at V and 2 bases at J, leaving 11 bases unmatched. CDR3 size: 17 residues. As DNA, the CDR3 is TGTGCCAGCAGCCTTCTGCCGGGACTAGCGTATCAAGAGACCCAGTACTTC. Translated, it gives CASSLLPGLAYQETQYF.

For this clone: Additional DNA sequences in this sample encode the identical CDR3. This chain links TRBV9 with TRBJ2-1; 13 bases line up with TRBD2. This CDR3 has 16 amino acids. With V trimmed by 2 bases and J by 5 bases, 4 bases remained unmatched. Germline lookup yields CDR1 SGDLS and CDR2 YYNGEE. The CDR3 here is CASSVSGTSGNNEQFF. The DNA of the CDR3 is TGTGCCAGCAGCGTTTCCGGGACTAGCGGGAACAATGAGCAGTTCTTC.

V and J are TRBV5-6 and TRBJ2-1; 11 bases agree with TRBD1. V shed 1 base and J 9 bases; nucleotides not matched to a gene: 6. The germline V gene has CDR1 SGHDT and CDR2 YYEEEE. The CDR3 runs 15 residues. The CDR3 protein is CASSLRDRGWGEQFF. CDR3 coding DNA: TGTGCCAGCAGCTTGAGGGACAGGGGGTGGGGTGAGCAGTTCTTC. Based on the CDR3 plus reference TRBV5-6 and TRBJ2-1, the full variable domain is DAGVTQSPTHLIKTRGQQVTLRCSPKSGHDTVSWYQQALGQGPQFIFQYYEEEERQRGNFPDRFSGHQFPNYSSELNVNALLLGDSALYLCASSLRDRGWGEQFFGPGTRLTVL.

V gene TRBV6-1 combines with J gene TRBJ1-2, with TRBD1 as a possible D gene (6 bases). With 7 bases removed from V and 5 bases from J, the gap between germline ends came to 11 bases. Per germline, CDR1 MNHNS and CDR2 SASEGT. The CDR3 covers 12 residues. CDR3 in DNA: TGTGCCAGCAACACAGGGTATTATGGCTACACCTTC. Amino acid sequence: CASNTGYYGYTF.

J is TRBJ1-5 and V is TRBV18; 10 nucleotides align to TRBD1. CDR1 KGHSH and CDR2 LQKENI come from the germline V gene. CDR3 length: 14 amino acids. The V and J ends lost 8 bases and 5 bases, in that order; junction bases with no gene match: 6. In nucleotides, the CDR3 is TGTGCCAGCCAACTAGGGACAGGGGATCAGCCCCAGCATTTT. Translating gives CASQLGTGDQPQHF.